This T cell receptor (beta chain) was identified during a study of T cell repertoires in cytomegalovirus infection. Points from the study as a whole: The ex vivo response was dominated by HLA-C-restricted CMV-specific TCR beta clonotypes.

TCRdb re-derived calls from the reads in MiXCR, one entry per CDR3 protein. The sample lists approximately 500,000 distinct CDR3 sequences; around 35% were seen once. This clonotype has more than one count but fewer than ten. Its matching antigen is unknown. Germline values: CDR1 KGHSH, CDR2 LQKENI. This CDR3 has 16 amino acids. The V end was cut by 6 bases, the J end by 5 bases, with 20 bases between. Specimen: cultured PBMCs, collected from culture after CMV antigen stimulation. The chain links TRBV18 to TRBJ2-1; the D gene is possibly TRBD2 (6 bases). The sequence was collected from a human donor in good health (CMV status not recorded). Some clones in this sample may be carry-over from other donors' samples. CDR3 sequence reads: CASSPGLAAVNNEQFF. As DNA, the CDR3 is TGTGCCAGCTCGCCGGGACTGGCAGCCGTTAACAATGAGCAGTTCTTC.